These 31 T cell receptor beta chains came from one sample sequenced in a study of blood T cells in healthy people across ages. A second PCR of roughly 7 to 11 cycles used a sample-barcoded 5' primer and a J-beta primer mix. One entry per CDR3 protein, called by TCRdb with MiXCR from the 5' RACE reads. The table records roughly 1.7 million distinct CDR3 sequences, 34% of them present only once. The sequenced sample was blood. These receptors were collected from a woman aged 30 to 39 in good health.

CDR3 nucleotides: TGTGCCAGCAGCTTAGCGGGATCCTGGTTATGGACCTACGAGCAGTTCTTC. It yields the protein CASSLAGSWLWTYEQFF. The gene calls are TRBV7-2 and TRBJ2-1, with D unclear. V lost 0 bases and J 10 bases, leaving 22 bases between the germline ends. Germline V gives CDR1 SGHTA, CDR2 FQGNSA. This CDR3 comprises 17 residues.

The chain uses TRBV21-1 and TRBJ1-5; the table calls TRBD1, which could not be checked here. TRBV21-1 is an annotated pseudogene. This CDR3 has 14 residues. The CDR3, as DNA: TGTGCCAGCAGCGCCACTGGGTCAGGGCAGCCCCAGCATTTT. It codes for CASSATGSGQPQHF.

In regard to this clonotype: One junction end does not reproduce the germline sequence, and a read error may be involved. V usage is TRBV11-2 and J usage is TRBJ2-1, with D unresolved. The CDR3 has 15 amino acids. Germline V gene lookup returns CDR1 SGHAT and CDR2 FQNNGV. DNA of the CDR3: TGTGCCAGCAGCTTAGAGGCAACCGGATACAACGAGCAGTTCTTC. This gives the protein CASSLEATGYNEQFF.

The V and J genes are TRBV30 and TRBJ1-4; D is perhaps TRBD1 (6 bases). Germline CDR1 GTSNPN, CDR2 SVGIG (reference sequence). V dropped 3 bases and J dropped 8 bases, with 16 bases sitting between them. The CDR3 contains 14 residues. CDR3 protein: CAWSPGGAEEKLFF. The CDR3 DNA reads as TGTGCCTGGAGCCCGGGGGGGGCGGAGGAAAAACTGTTTTTT.

The chain joins TRBV27 to TRBJ1-2; 10 nucleotides align to TRBD1. CDR1 and CDR2 from the germline V gene are MNHEY and SMNVEV (reference sequence). V gave up 4 bases and J gave up 2 bases; unmatched junction bases: 13. This CDR3 is built from 18 residues. The CDR3: CASSYRRDRGEGNYGYTF. CDR3 nucleotides: TGTGCCAGCAGTTATAGAAGGGACAGGGGCGAAGGAAACTATGGCTACACCTTC.

The V and J genes are TRBV7-3 and TRBJ2-3, with D perhaps matching TRBD1 (6 bases). V lost 2 bases to trimming and J lost 3 bases, with 12 bases between them. Germline lookup yields CDR1 SGHTA and CDR2 FQGTGA. The CDR3 length is 15 residues. CDR3 DNA: TGTGCCAGCAGCTTATTGGGGGCTGAAACAGATACGCAGTATTTT. Protein product: CASSLLGAETDTQYF. Drawing the rest from reference TRBV7-3 and TRBJ2-3, the complete variable domain is GAGVSQTPSNKVTEKGKYVELRCDPISGHTALYWYRQSLGQGPEFLIYFQGTGAADDSGLPNDRFFAVRPEGSVSTLKIQRTERGDSAVYLCASSLLGAETDTQYFGPGTRLTVL.

This clonotype was found a few times. This CDR3 is CASSLRGPTEAFF. CDR3 nucleotide sequence: TGTGCCAGCAGCTTACGGGGGCCGACTGAAGCTTTCTTT. The V and J genes are TRBV7-9 and TRBJ1-1; weak D call: TRBD1 (6 bases). Trimming took 2 bases from V and 5 from J, leaving 9 bases between them. The CDR3 runs to 13 residues. Germline lookup yields CDR1 SEHNR and CDR2 FQNEAQ (reference sequence).

V is TRBV7-2 and J is TRBJ2-4; no clear D. Trimming took off 1 base at V and 6 bases at J, with 10 bases between the two ends. The length of the CDR3 is 14 residues. Germline assignment: CDR1 SGHTA and CDR2 FQGNSA. CDR3 in DNA: TGTGCCAGCAGCTTAGACTGGGCGCCAAACATTCAGTACTTC. The encoded protein is CASSLDWAPNIQYF.

About this clonotype: A much larger clone is a single base away; this may be a read error. This chain uses TRBV25-1 with TRBJ1-6; D not certain. CDR1 MGHDK and CDR2 SYGVNS come from the germline V gene. Trimming took off 2 bases at V and 11 bases at J, with 10 bases between the two ends. The length of the CDR3 is 13 residues. CDR3 amino acids: CASSEGFGPPLHF. Written as DNA, the CDR3 is TGTGCCAGCAGTGAAGGGTTTGGGCCACCCCTCCACTTT.

In regard to this clonotype: Being one base from a much bigger clone, this may be a read error. Here the CDR3 reads CASSIAGMADAQYF. The DNA of the CDR3 is TGTGCCAGCAGTATAGCGGGAATGGCAGATGCGCAGTATTTT. The chain carries TRBV28 and TRBJ2-3, with 8 bases identical to TRBD2. CDR1 and CDR2 (germline): MDHEN, SYDVKM. The CDR3 runs 14 residues.

The chain employs TRBV20-1 and TRBJ2-1, with 9 bases matching TRBD2. This CDR3 comprises 17 residues. V shed 1 base and J 7 bases; nucleotides not matched to a gene: 14. Germline V gene sequence: CDR1 DFQATT, CDR2 SNEGSKA (reference sequence). The CDR3 coding sequence is TGCAGTGCTAGAGGGTTTTCTTCGGCGGGGGGGCATAATGAGCAGTTCTTC. It yields the protein CSARGFSSAGGHNEQFF.

The V call is TRBV27, the J call TRBJ2-3; the D gene could be TRBD1 or TRBD2 (5 bases each). V dropped 9 bases and J dropped 13 bases, with 20 bases sitting between them. CDR3 length: 12 amino acids. Germline CDR1 reads MNHEY; CDR2 reads SMNVEV (reference sequence). The CDR3 is CARPTPGPSKYF. DNA for the CDR3: TGTGCCAGGCCGACCCCGGGACCCTCTAAGTATTTT.

The rearrangement joins TRBV15 to TRBJ1-1; D unclear. This CDR3 spans 14 amino acids. V lost 5 bases, J lost 1 base, and 11 bases lay in between. Germline V CDR1 and CDR2: LNHNV, YYDKDF (reference sequence). The CDR3 DNA reads TGTGCCACCAGCCCCGGCGGGGAGAACACTGAAGCTTTCTTT. It specifies CATSPGGENTEAFF.

The CDR3 region is CSARWLTASSYEQYF. Here the CDR3 DNA reads TGCAGTGCCAGATGGCTGACAGCCTCATCCTACGAGCAGTACTTC. This chain uses TRBV20-1 with TRBJ2-7; perhaps TRBD1 as D (5 bases). Germline CDR1 is DFQATT and CDR2 is SNEGSKA (reference sequence). The CDR3 extends over 15 amino acids. Trimming took off 6 bases at V and 1 base at J, with 19 bases between the two ends.

This clonotype was detected a few times. V is TRBV9 and J is TRBJ2-5; weak D call: TRBD1 (5 bases). Trimming took 2 bases from V and 5 from J, leaving 10 bases between them. The V gene's germline CDR1 is SGDLS and CDR2 YYNGEE. The CDR3 covers 13 residues. The CDR3 region has the DNA TGTGCCAGCAGCGTGACAGATTATGAGACCCAGTACTTC. The encoded protein is CASSVTDYETQYF. Filled out from reference TRBV9 and TRBJ2-5, the complete variable domain reads DSGVTQTPKHLITATGQRVTLRCSPRSGDLSVYWYQQSLDQGLQFLIQYYNGEERAKGNILERFSAQQFPDLHSELNLSSLELGDSALYFCASSVTDYETQYFGPGTRLLVL.

Many counts were recorded for this clonotype. The chain combines TRBV7-9 with TRBJ2-7; D not resolved. Germline values: CDR1 SEHNR, CDR2 FQNEAQ (reference sequence). V was pared by 4 bases and J by 2 bases, with 12 bases between. CDR3 length: 14 amino acids. The CDR3 reads CASSSAGPPYEQYF. The CDR3 DNA is TGTGCCAGCAGCTCAGCCGGGCCCCCCTACGAGCAGTACTTC.

The chain links TRBV20-1 to TRBJ2-6; the D gene could be TRBD1 or TRBD2 (6 bases each). V was cut by 5 bases and J by 1 base, with 12 bases left in between. The germline CDR1 and CDR2 sequences are DFQATT and SNEGSKA (reference sequence). There are 15 residues in the CDR3. CDR3 nucleotide sequence: TGCAGTGCTGGACGGGGGCTTTCTGGGGCCAACGTCCTGACTTTC. This gives the protein CSAGRGLSGANVLTF.

Comment on this clonotype: The CDR3 carries no conserved terminal phenylalanine or tryptophan, so it likely arises from a read error. The chain is built from TRBV6-1 and TRBJ2-4; TRBD1 agrees at 9 bases. In germline, CDR1 is MNHNS, CDR2 SASEGT. Germline trimming cut 3 bases from V and 13 bases from J; bases unmatched to any gene: 13. The CDR3 has 15 amino acids. In DNA, the CDR3 is TGTGCCAGCAGTGAGACCGGGACAGGGTCCTACGAACAGTACGTC. It translates to CASSETGTGSYEQYV.

This clonotype showed up just a few times. The genes are TRBV7-8 and TRBJ2-1; D is possibly TRBD1 (5 bases). Between the trimmed V and J ends, which lost 3 bases and 1 base, there was a span of 13 bases. Looked up from germline, CDR1 is SGHVS and CDR2 is FQNEAQ. The CDR3 totals 16 residues. The CDR3 loop is CASSLPGFMSYNEQFF. The CDR3 region has the DNA TGTGCCAGCAGCTTGCCAGGGTTCATGTCCTACAATGAGCAGTTCTTC.

The chain combines TRBV20-1 with TRBJ2-1; TRBD1 matches 8 bases. Germline-derived CDR1 and CDR2 are DFQATT and SNEGSKA (reference sequence). This CDR3 region has 14 residues. V lost 5 bases, J lost 8 bases, and 11 bases stayed unmatched. CDR3 DNA: TGCAGTGCTCTCGAGACAGGGGTATTCGATGAGCAGTTCTTC. Translated, it gives CSALETGVFDEQFF.

This clonotype appeared a few times. J is TRBJ2-3 and V is TRBV11-1; possible D gene TRBD2, 5 bases. From germline, CDR1 is SGHAT and CDR2 FQDESV (reference sequence). The V end was cut by 5 bases, the J end by 5 bases, with 14 bases between. This CDR3 spans 14 amino acids. The CDR3 DNA reads TGTGCCAGCAGCGCCGGCGGCCGGGGAGATACGCAGTATTTT. Translation gives CASSAGGRGDTQYF. The whole variable domain, filled in from reference TRBV11-1 and TRBJ2-3, reads EAEVAQSPRYKITEKSQAVAFWCDPISGHATLYWYRQILGQGPELLVQFQDESVVDDSQLPKDRFSAERLKGVDSTLKIQPAELGDSAMYLCASSAGGRGDTQYFGPGTRLTVL.

CDR3 in DNA: TGTGCCGCCCGCTACATCGGGAGGGAGACCCAGTACTTC. Translating gives CAARYIGRETQYF. The chain links TRBV6-1 to TRBJ2-5; 7 bases fit TRBD2. The CDR3 consists of 13 residues. With 11 bases clipped from V and 5 bases from J, the junction kept 11 bases outside the gene matches. Germline CDR1 and CDR2: MNHNS and SASEGT.

This clonotype was picked up one time. The genes are TRBV12-5 and TRBJ1-1, with 11 bases lining up with TRBD1. J lost 3 bases, V lost 5 bases, and 2 bases had no gene match. Germline V gene lookup returns CDR1 LGHNT and CDR2 FRNRAP. The CDR3 length is 14 residues. CDR3 amino acids: CASGMGQGDTEAFF. CDR3 DNA: TGTGCTAGTGGTATGGGACAGGGGGACACTGAAGCTTTCTTT.

The chain is built from TRBV20-1 and TRBJ2-7; no reliable D call. CDR1 and CDR2 (germline): DFQATT, SNEGSKA (reference sequence). V shed 8 bases and J shed 2 bases, with 13 bases lying between them. The CDR3 totals 12 residues. In nucleotides, the CDR3 is TGCAGTCCAAAAAGCCGGACCTACGAGCAGTACTTC. Amino acids: CSPKSRTYEQYF.

This clonotype was observed a handful of times. This rearrangement joins TRBV10-3 to TRBJ2-7, with D maybe TRBD2 (5 bases). Trimming shortened V by 4 bases and J by 5 bases, and 15 bases separated the two germline ends. This CDR3 has 14 amino acids. CDR1 ENHRY and CDR2 SYGVKD come from the germline V gene. This CDR3 is CAISAGNGRDEQYF. CDR3 DNA: TGTGCCATCAGTGCCGGGAACGGTCGGGACGAGCAGTACTTC.

This clonotype turned up a few times. The chain combines TRBV15 with TRBJ2-3, with 7 nucleotides matching TRBD2. This CDR3 has 16 amino acids. Germline CDR1 reads LNHNV; CDR2 reads YYDKDF (reference sequence). V lost 5 bases, J lost 0 bases, and 8 bases stayed unmatched. The CDR3 nucleotides are TGTGCCACCAGCCCCGGACTAGTTTCTAGCACAGATACGCAGTATTTT. Its translation is CATSPGLVSSTDTQYF. Combining the CDR3 with reference TRBV15 and TRBJ2-3 gives the whole variable domain DAMVIQNPRYQVTQFGKPVTLSCSQTLNHNVMYWYQQKSSQAPKLLFHYYDKDFNNEADTPDNFQSRRPNTSFCFLDIRSPGLGDTAMYLCATSPGLVSSTDTQYFGPGTRLTVL.

The gene calls are TRBV2 and TRBJ2-5, with 9 bases matching TRBD2. Trimming at V came to 4 bases and at J to 8 bases, leaving 5 bases not matched to a gene. CDR1 and CDR2 (germline): SNHLY, FYNNEI. This CDR3 region has 13 residues. CDR3 DNA: TGTGCCAGCAGTGTGTCTAGCGGGGCCACCCAGTACTTC. This gives the protein CASSVSSGATQYF.

This chain links TRBV2 with TRBJ1-2, with no clear D. CDR1 and CDR2 from the germline V gene are SNHLY and FYNNEI. CDR3 length: 13 residues. The V and J ends lost 7 bases and 2 bases respectively, with 11 bases between them. For the CDR3, the DNA is TGTGCCAGCAATACCGGGCCCAACTATGGCTACACCTTC. Translated: CASNTGPNYGYTF.

The chain recombines TRBV30 with TRBJ2-5; D perhaps matches TRBD1 (5 bases). Trimming took 3 bases from V and 9 from J, leaving 11 bases between them. Germline V gene lookup returns CDR1 GTSNPN and CDR2 SVGIG (reference sequence). The CDR3 sequence is 11 residues long. This CDR3 is CAWSVVGAQYF. The CDR3, as DNA: TGTGCCTGGAGCGTGGTAGGGGCCCAGTACTTC.

V usage is TRBV4-1 and J usage is TRBJ2-5; D is possibly TRBD2 (5 bases). Germline V CDR1 and CDR2: MGHRA, YSYEKL. CDR3 size: 15 residues. V was trimmed by 0 bases and J by 6 bases, leaving 14 bases between them. CDR3 nucleotides: TGCGCCAGCAGCCAAGAGGAGACTATTGAAAAGACCCAGTACTTC. It yields the protein CASSQEETIEKTQYF.

This clonotype was seen a few times. The V call is TRBV5-1, the J call TRBJ2-3; 9 bases match TRBD2. The CDR3 loop spans 17 amino acids. The V gene end was trimmed by 0 bases and the J gene end by 0 bases; junction bases not matched to a gene: 5. Germline lookup yields CDR1 SGHRS and CDR2 YFSETQ. DNA of the CDR3: TGCGCCAGCAGCTTGGTCGTGGGACTAGCTAGCACAGATACGCAGTATTTT. This encodes CASSLVVGLASTDTQYF.